Listed here are 26 T cell receptor beta chains from one sample, sequenced in a study of CD8 T cells in Susac syndrome (dated by TCRdb to the late 2010s). The method behind the library was the immunoSEQ multiplex PCR assay. RNA was extracted using the RNeasy kit, and about 0.45 to 1 ug of the RNA was reverse transcribed with random hexamers. TCRdb trimmed public reads at Q25 via fastp, called clones via MiXCR and kept in-frame beta chains. Every entry covers one CDR3 protein and lists the most common genes and DNA from its rows. Counted in this sample were over 130,000 distinct CDR3 sequences; roughly 95% of them appeared once. The ten top clones hold approximately 0.11% of the sample. Sequencing input: CD4+ T cells from PBMCs. These receptors came from a human donor with multiple sclerosis.

This clonotype has a single count. The genes are TRBV20-1 and TRBJ2-1; TRBD1 agrees at 12 bases. With 6 bases clipped from V and 6 bases from J, the junction kept 3 bases outside the gene matches. This CDR3 contains 13 residues. CDR1 and CDR2 (germline): DFQATT, SNEGSKA (reference sequence). The CDR3 protein is CSAWDRGPNEQFF. The CDR3, as DNA: TGCAGTGCCTGGGACAGGGGGCCCAATGAGCAGTTCTTC.

The genes are TRBV7-9 and TRBJ2-7; D is ambiguous. V was shortened by 3 bases and J by 5 bases, with 8 bases between the two germline ends. This CDR3 has 12 residues. Per the germline V gene, CDR1 is SEHNR and CDR2 is FQNEAQ (reference sequence). The CDR3 region is CASSFRRDEQYF. The CDR3, as DNA: TGTGCCAGCAGCTTCAGGCGCGACGAGCAGTACTTC.

The V gene is TRBV7-2, the J gene TRBJ1-5; 8 bases map to TRBD1. This CDR3 is built from 16 residues. Losses at the gene ends were 3 bases for V and 2 bases for J; bases not matched to a gene: 6. From germline, CDR1 is SGHTA and CDR2 FQGNSA. In DNA, the CDR3 is TGTGCCAGCAGCTTGCAGGGGGCTTTCGGCAATCAGCCCCAGCATTTT. Residues: CASSLQGAFGNQPQHF.

The chain uses TRBV24-1 and TRBJ2-7, with TRBD1 matching over 9 bases. V gave up 8 bases and J gave up 5 bases; unmatched junction bases: 18. This CDR3 is built from 17 residues. Germline V gene sequence: CDR1 KGHDR, CDR2 SFDVKD. CDR3 sequence reads: CATTHVRSGTGIDEQYF. As DNA, the CDR3 is TGTGCCACCACTCATGTCAGGAGTGGGACAGGGATCGACGAGCAGTACTTC.

V and J are TRBV5-6 and TRBJ2-1; 9 bases agree with TRBD2. The CDR3 is 16 amino acids. V lost 1 base and J lost 8; bases outside the gene matches: 10. CDR1 is SGHDT, CDR2 YYEEEE, per germline. The CDR3 DNA reads TGTGCCAGCAGCTTGCCCTCTTGGCGGGGGGGCCATGAGCAGTTCTTC. Amino acids: CASSLPSWRGGHEQFF.

The CDR3 protein is CASSLVHLAGKEQFF. DNA for the CDR3: TGTGCCAGCAGCTTAGTACACCTAGCGGGAAAAGAGCAGTTCTTC. The V call is TRBV7-8, the J call TRBJ2-1, with 9 bases aligning to TRBD2. The CDR3 totals 15 residues. The trim removed 1 base at V and 10 bases at J, leaving 8 bases unmatched. Germline assignment: CDR1 SGHVS and CDR2 FQNEAQ.

The J gene is TRBJ2-1, the V gene TRBV7-9; TRBD2 agrees at 16 bases. The trim removed 5 bases at V and 8 bases at J, leaving 9 bases unmatched. Germline V gene lookup returns CDR1 SEHNR and CDR2 FQNEAQ (reference sequence). The CDR3 is 17 amino acids. In DNA, the CDR3 is TGTGCCAGCAGCATGGGACTAGCGGGAGGGCCGGAATATGAGCAGTTCTTC. Encoded protein: CASSMGLAGGPEYEQFF.

The CDR3 protein is CAWTSGRAPYEQYF. DNA of the CDR3: TGTGCCTGGACCTCCGGCCGGGCCCCCTACGAGCAGTACTTC. The rearrangement links TRBV30 to TRBJ2-7; D not certain. CDR3 size: 14 residues. Germline assignment: CDR1 GTSNPN and CDR2 SVGIG (reference sequence). The V end was cut by 4 bases, the J end by 2 bases, with 15 bases between. The complete variable domain, with remaining parts taken from reference TRBV30 and TRBJ2-7, reads SQTIHQWPATLVQPVGSPLSLECTVEGTSNPNLYWYRQAAGRGLQLLFYSVGIGQISSEVPQNLSASRPQDRQFILSSKKLLLSDSGFYLCAWTSGRAPYEQYFGPGTRLTVT.

The chain employs TRBV3-1 and TRBJ1-1; unclear D gene. The CDR3 sequence is 14 residues long. V dropped 4 bases and J dropped 0 bases, with 9 bases sitting between them. Germline-derived CDR1 and CDR2 are LGHDT and YNNKEL (reference sequence). DNA for the CDR3: TGTGCCAGCAGCCGAAGACGGATGAACACTGAAGCTTTCTTT. Its protein product is CASSRRRMNTEAFF. Complete variable domain (other parts from reference TRBV3-1 and TRBJ1-1): DTAVSQTPKYLVTQMGNDKSIKCEQNLGHDTMYWYKQDSKKFLKIMFSYNNKELIINETVPNRFSPKSPDKAHLNLHINSLELGDSAVYFCASSRRRMNTEAFFGQGTRLTVV.

The genes are TRBV20-1 and TRBJ2-7; possibly TRBD2 for D (7 bases). Germline V gene sequence: CDR1 DFQATT, CDR2 SNEGSKA (reference sequence). Trimming took 0 bases from V and 1 from J, leaving 16 bases between them. The CDR3 length is 16 residues. In DNA form, the CDR3 reads TGCAGTGCTAGAGATTTTATGCGGGGGACATCCTACGAGCAGTACTTC. The encoded protein is CSARDFMRGTSYEQYF.

The chain recombines TRBV9 with TRBJ2-3; 7 nucleotides align to TRBD1. Germline V CDR1 and CDR2: SGDLS, YYNGEE. The CDR3 sequence is 16 residues long. After removal of 4 bases from V and 0 bases from J, the junction contained 8 bases not matched to a gene. CDR3 in DNA: TGTGCCAGCAGCCGTCTCGAGGGGGCTAGCACAGATACGCAGTATTTT. It is translated as CASSRLEGASTDTQYF.

The V call is TRBV7-6, the J call TRBJ2-1; 9 bases are a match to TRBD2. Germline V gene sequence: CDR1 SGHVS, CDR2 FNYEAQ. V was clipped by 1 base and J by 6 bases; unmatched bases: 7. The CDR3 covers 16 residues. CDR3 in DNA: TGTGCCAGCAGCTTAGAAGTCCTAGCGGGGACCAATGAGCAGTTCTTC. It encodes CASSLEVLAGTNEQFF.

This sequence joins TRBV9 and TRBJ1-4; no reliable D call. Trimming took 2 bases from V and 0 from J, leaving 5 bases between them. Germline V gene lookup returns CDR1 SGDLS and CDR2 YYNGEE. The CDR3 contains 14 residues. In DNA, the CDR3 is TGTGCCAGCAGCGTTGGAGCAACTAATGAAAAACTGTTTTTT. Translation: CASSVGATNEKLFF.

The V gene is TRBV2, the J gene TRBJ2-1; TRBD1 matches at 8 bases. Germline CDR1 and CDR2: SNHLY and FYNNEI. Trimming took 6 bases from V and 3 from J; bases not matched to a gene: 7. The CDR3 has 15 residues. CDR3 sequence reads: CASRRTGPNYNEQFF. CDR3 in DNA: TGTGCCAGCAGGAGGACAGGGCCCAACTACAATGAGCAGTTCTTC.

The V call is TRBV29-1, the J call TRBJ2-3; D remains unclear. Trimming shortened V by 3 bases and J by 1 base, and 5 bases separated the two germline ends. This CDR3 contains 12 residues. Germline V gives CDR1 SQVTM, CDR2 ANQGSEA. The CDR3 coding sequence is TGCAGCGTTGATAAAGGCACAGATACGCAGTATTTT. It encodes CSVDKGTDTQYF.

The chain joins TRBV2 to TRBJ1-5; the D is unclear. The CDR3 runs to 12 residues. The germline V gene has CDR1 SNHLY and CDR2 FYNNEI. With 8 bases removed from V and 3 bases from J, the gap between germline ends came to 8 bases. In DNA form, the CDR3 reads TGTGCCAGCCACATGGCCAATCAGCCCCAGCATTTT. As protein: CASHMANQPQHF.

A few counts support this clonotype. This sequence joins TRBV20-1 and TRBJ1-5; 7 bases align to TRBD1. The CDR3 is made up of 14 amino acids. After removal of 3 bases from V and 2 bases from J, the junction contained 4 bases not matched to a gene. Germline V lookup: CDR1 DFQATT, CDR2 SNEGSKA (reference sequence). The chain's CDR3 is CSASLGQGNQPQHF. The DNA for the CDR3 is TGCAGTGCTAGTCTCGGACAGGGCAATCAGCCCCAGCATTTT.

V gene TRBV20-1 combines with J gene TRBJ2-5, with 10 bases fitting TRBD1. The junction had 14 bases not matched to a gene; V was cut back by 6 bases and J by 7 bases. CDR3 size: 15 residues. Germline-derived CDR1 and CDR2 are DFQATT and SNEGSKA (reference sequence). CDR3 amino acids: CSAQGTGQGFGTQYF. CDR3 sequence (DNA): TGCAGTGCCCAGGGGACGGGACAGGGGTTCGGGACCCAGTACTTC.

This clonotype is a singleton in its sample. The junction shows a germline mismatch at one end, possibly a read error. The chain carries TRBV19 and TRBJ2-5, with D possibly TRBD2 on 6 matching bases. This CDR3 comprises 14 residues. CDR1 and CDR2 from the germline V gene are LNHDA and SQIVND (reference sequence). The CDR3 sequence is CASSKSDYQGTQYF. The CDR3 DNA sequence: TGTGCCAGTAGTAAATCGGACTACCAAGGGACCCAGTACTTC.

The genes are TRBV9 and TRBJ1-2, with D perhaps matching TRBD1 (5 bases). The ends were cut back, 0 bases at V and 1 base at J, with 13 bases in the middle. The germline V gene encodes CDR1 SGDLS and CDR2 YYNGEE. The CDR3 spans 16 residues. CDR3 coding DNA: TGTGCCAGCAGCGTAGAGGGAAAGGGGCTTAACTATGGCTACACCTTC. This encodes CASSVEGKGLNYGYTF.

The chain combines TRBV25-1 with TRBJ1-2; D possibly corresponds to TRBD1 (5 bases). V lost 3 bases and J 1 base, leaving 12 bases between the germline ends. Germline CDR1 reads MGHDK; CDR2 reads SYGVNS. The CDR3 is 15 amino acids. The CDR3 nucleotides read TGTGCCAGCAGTGAGCCGGGACGGGGTAACTATGGCTACACCTTC. As protein: CASSEPGRGNYGYTF.

The chain joins TRBV20-1 to TRBJ1-2; D not certain. Trimming removed 7 bases at V and 0 bases at J, with 12 bases between. This CDR3 has 13 residues. Germline CDR1 reads DFQATT; CDR2 reads SNEGSKA (reference sequence). As DNA, the CDR3 is TGCAGTGTCAGCGCCGAGACTAACTATGGCTACACCTTC. As protein: CSVSAETNYGYTF.

This sequence joins TRBV9 and TRBJ1-2; 9 bases align to TRBD1. V shed 1 base and J 4 bases; nucleotides not matched to a gene: 5. The CDR3 is 15 residues long. The germline V gene has CDR1 SGDLS and CDR2 YYNGEE. CDR3 region: CASSVTQGARYGYTF. Written as DNA, the CDR3 is TGTGCCAGCAGCGTAACACAGGGGGCCCGCTATGGCTACACCTTC.

The V gene is TRBV9, the J gene TRBJ2-3, with TRBD2 matching over 10 bases. CDR3 size: 16 residues. CDR1 is SGDLS, CDR2 YYNGEE, per germline. V gave up 0 bases and J gave up 6 bases; unmatched junction bases: 7. The CDR3 coding sequence is TGTGCCAGCAGCGTAGGTGAACTAGCGGGAACCGATACGCAGTATTTT. Its translation: CASSVGELAGTDTQYF.

CDR3 protein: CSARVWGLTGYEQYF. The CDR3 DNA follows: TGCAGTGCTAGAGTTTGGGGGCTAACCGGCTACGAGCAGTACTTC. The V call is TRBV20-1, the J call TRBJ2-7, with D possibly TRBD1 on 6 matching bases. Germline V CDR1 and CDR2: DFQATT, SNEGSKA (reference sequence). V lost 1 base to trimming and J lost 3 bases, with 16 bases between them. The CDR3 contains 15 residues.

The V call is TRBV9, the J call TRBJ2-7; no reliable D call. V lost 3 bases, J lost 5 bases, and 15 bases lay in between. Germline loops: CDR1 SGDLS, CDR2 YYNGEE. The length of the CDR3 is 14 residues. The CDR3 bases are TGTGCCAGCAGCGCCAGCCTAATAGGGCACGAGCAGTACTTC. It translates to CASSASLIGHEQYF.